This is a list of T cell receptor beta chains from one sample in a study of PD-1 blockade in classical Hodgkin lymphoma. Only in-frame clones appear in the TCRdb table, and some are missing; sequencing was by immunoSEQ multiplex PCR. The table shows about 7,300 clones, with 77% occurring only once. The sequencing here drew on CD8+ T cells from blood, taken before the fourth cycle of nivolumab. These receptors came from a human donor with classical Hodgkin lymphoma. CDR3s include the opening cysteine and the closing phenylalanine or tryptophan. The D gene is left open where the match is weak. Rows may omit the clone size; those that give it use once, few, many or a size class.

length,V,J,D,size,CDR3,DNA
16,TRBV27,TRBJ2-1,TRBD2,-,CASSSPLAGSYNEQFF,TGTGCCAGCAGTTCTCCTCTAGCGGGGAGCTACAATGAGCAGTTCTTC
14,TRBV27,TRBJ2-1,-,-,CASSLAGPYNEQFF,TGTGCCAGCAGTTTAGCAGGGCCCTACAATGAGCAGTTCTTC
17,TRBV9,TRBJ2-6,TRBD1,-,CASSDDRATSGANVLTF,TGTGCCAGCAGCGACGACAGGGCAACCTCTGGGGCCAACGTCCTGACTTTC
16,TRBV28,TRBJ1-2,-,-,CASSLWQEIANYGYTF,TGTGCCAGCAGCTTATGGCAGGAGATAGCTAACTATGGCTACACCTTC
13,TRBV11-3,TRBJ2-7,-,-,CASSSPGSYEQYF,TGTGCCAGCAGCTCGCCTGGCTCCTACGAGCAGTACTTC
15,TRBV2,TRBJ1-1,-,once,CASSEGWGANTEAFF,TGTGCCAGCAGTGAAGGATGGGGGGCGAACACTGAAGCTTTCTTT
17,TRBV4-3,TRBJ1-4,-,-,CASSQDYPREDNEKLFF,TGCGCCAGCAGCCAAGATTACCCCAGGGAAGATAATGAAAAACTGTTTTTT
16,TRBV29-1,TRBJ2-7,TRBD2,-,CSVVSWMTSGTYEQYF,TGCAGCGTTGTTTCTTGGATGACTAGCGGAACCTACGAGCAGTACTTC
15,TRBV7-9,TRBJ2-7,TRBD1,-,CASSFGTGYSYEQYF,TGTGCCAGCAGCTTTGGGACAGGCTACTCCTACGAGCAGTACTTC
14,TRBV9,TRBJ2-1,-,-,CASSVEATVDEQFF,TGTGCCAGCAGCGTAGAGGCCACCGTGGATGAGCAGTTCTTC
16,TRBV9,TRBJ2-1,TRBD2,-,CASSGGRASSYNEQFF,TGTGCCAGCAGCGGAGGGAGGGCGAGCTCCTACAATGAGCAGTTCTTC
16,TRBV7-8,TRBJ1-4,-,-,CASSFGPTASNEKLFF,TGTGCCAGCAGCTTCGGGCCAACAGCCTCTAATGAAAAACTGTTTTTT
14,TRBV10-2,TRBJ1-6,-,large,CASTKSSYNSPLHF,TGCGCCAGCACCAAGAGCTCCTATAATTCACCCCTCCACTTT
12,TRBV30,TRBJ2-1,-,-,CAWRGSSNEQFF,TGTGCCTGGAGAGGATCCTCCAATGAGCAGTTCTTC
15,TRBV18,TRBJ2-1,TRBD2,-,CASSPPKTSGSEQFF,TGTGCCAGCTCACCACCGAAGACTAGCGGGAGTGAGCAGTTCTTC
13,TRBV28,TRBJ2-7,-,-,CASTQGPRVEQYF,TGTGCCAGCACCCAGGGGCCCCGGGTGGAGCAGTACTTC
16,TRBV6-6,TRBJ2-1,-,-,CASSYPPRRWDNEQFF,TGTGCCAGCAGTTACCCCCCCCGCCGGTGGGACAATGAGCAGTTCTTC
16,TRBV7-9,TRBJ2-5,TRBD2,-,CASSAFSGRAGETQYF,TGTGCCAGCAGCGCTTTTAGCGGGAGGGCCGGAGAGACCCAGTACTTC
15,TRBV10-3,TRBJ2-2,-,-,CAIMDTESNTGELFF,TGTGCCATCATGGACACGGAGTCTAACACCGGGGAGCTGTTTTTT
16,TRBV4-1,TRBJ1-5,-,-,CASSQVIVGFNQPQHF,TGCGCCAGCAGCCAAGTGATCGTGGGCTTCAATCAGCCCCAGCATTTT
14,TRBV11-3,TRBJ1-2,-,-,CASSFLGGSYGYTF,TGTGCCAGCAGCTTTTTGGGGGGGAGCTATGGCTACACCTTC
18,TRBV5-5,TRBJ1-3,TRBD1,few,CASSTSGTGILYGNTIYF,TGTGCCAGCAGCACGTCGGGGACAGGGATTCTCTATGGAAACACCATATATTTT
18,TRBV11-2,TRBJ2-3,-,-,CASSQPVGGITKADTQYF,TGTGCCAGCAGCCAACCGGTAGGGGGTATTACCAAGGCAGATACGCAGTATTTT
16,TRBV27,TRBJ2-1,TRBD2,-,CASSSGTSGTYNEQFF,TGTGCCAGCAGTTCTGGGACTAGCGGGACCTACAATGAGCAGTTCTTC
14,TRBV18,TRBJ2-1,-,-,CASSPNQRRNEQFF,TGTGCCAGCTCACCAAATCAGCGGCGGAATGAGCAGTTCTTC
17,TRBV27,TRBJ1-5,-,-,CASSLPGGQRSNQPQHF,TGTGCCAGCAGTCTCCCCGGTGGGCAGAGGAGCAATCAGCCCCAGCATTTT
15,TRBV19,TRBJ1-5,TRBD1,-,CASTDRVRSNQPQHF,TGTGCCAGTACGGACAGGGTGAGAAGCAATCAGCCCCAGCATTTT
18,TRBV15,TRBJ2-2,TRBD2,-,CATSRVTSGGAITGELFF,TGTGCCACCAGCAGAGTCACTAGCGGGGGGGCGATCACCGGGGAGCTGTTTTTT
12,TRBV7-9,TRBJ2-2,-,few,CASAGNTGELFF,TGTGCCAGCGCGGGGAACACCGGGGAGCTGTTTTTT
11,TRBV7-9,TRBJ1-1,-,medium-sized,CASEYGSEAFF,TGTGCCAGCGAATATGGGTCTGAAGCTTTCTTT
16,TRBV7-3,TRBJ2-1,TRBD2,-,CASSLRAGGPLSEQFF,TGTGCCAGCAGCTTAAGGGCGGGAGGGCCGTTGAGTGAGCAGTTCTTC
15,TRBV7-1,TRBJ1-1,-,-,CASSQQVWGNTEAFF,TGTGCCAGCAGCCAACAGGTTTGGGGGAACACTGAAGCTTTCTTT
15,TRBV27,TRBJ1-2,TRBD1,few,CASSSSGTGRYGYTF,TGTGCCAGCAGTTCCTCCGGGACAGGGAGATATGGCTACACCTTC
16,TRBV6-6,TRBJ1-1,-,-,CASSYGLGEGHTEAFF,TGTGCCAGCAGTTACGGATTAGGCGAGGGTCACACTGAAGCTTTCTTT
16,TRBV4-1,TRBJ1-4,TRBD1,-,CASSQLRGALNEKLFF,TGCGCCAGCAGCCAACTCAGGGGGGCCCTTAATGAAAAACTGTTTTTT
16,TRBV27,TRBJ1-5,TRBD1,-,CASRTIGTGFNQPQHF,TGTGCCAGCAGGACGATCGGGACAGGGTTCAATCAGCCCCAGCATTTT
15,TRBV7-9,TRBJ1-2,TRBD1,-,CASSLGTEQYYGYTF,TGTGCCAGCAGCCTTGGGACAGAGCAGTACTATGGCTACACCTTC
17,TRBV4-2,TRBJ1-2,TRBD1,-,CASSLSQSGTGVSGYTF,TGTGCCAGCAGCCTTTCGCAGTCTGGGACAGGAGTCAGTGGCTACACCTTC
17,TRBV10-3,TRBJ1-5,-,-,CAISEGSREAYNQPQHF,TGTGCCATCAGTGAGGGTTCCAGGGAGGCCTACAATCAGCCCCAGCATTTT
14,TRBV27,TRBJ2-7,TRBD2,-,CASSYGLAAYEQYF,TGTGCCAGCAGTTACGGACTAGCAGCCTACGAGCAGTACTTC
13,TRBV5-1,TRBJ2-7,TRBD1,-,CASREDRGSEQYF,TGCGCCAGCAGGGAAGACAGGGGCTCCGAGCAGTACTTC
13,TRBV7-9,TRBJ2-1,-,-,CASSLFVNNEQFF,TGTGCCAGCAGCTTATTCGTTAACAATGAGCAGTTCTTC
16,TRBV4-1,TRBJ2-3,-,-,CASSHYTGGLGDTQYF,TGCGCCAGCAGCCACTACACCGGAGGGTTGGGAGATACGCAGTATTTT
16,TRBV7-9,TRBJ2-5,TRBD1,-,CASSLPPGQGAHEQYF,TGTGCCAGCAGCTTACCTCCGGGACAGGGGGCGCATGAGCAGTACTTC
14,TRBV4-1,TRBJ2-5,TRBD1,-,CASSRTGLQETQYF,TGCGCCAGCAGCCGGACAGGGTTGCAAGAGACCCAGTACTTC
18,TRBV27,TRBJ2-1,TRBD2,-,CASSFGASGRARRGEQFF,TGTGCCAGCAGTTTTGGTGCTAGCGGGAGGGCGCGGAGAGGTGAGCAGTTCTTC
16,TRBV7-2,TRBJ1-5,-,-,CASSLGGEIGNQPQHF,TGTGCCAGCAGCTTAGGGGGGGAGATCGGCAATCAGCCCCAGCATTTT
18,TRBV19,TRBJ2-4,TRBD2,-,CASSLGTSGSIAKNIQYF,TGTGCCAGTAGTCTCGGGACTAGCGGGTCCATAGCCAAAAACATTCAGTACTTC
14,TRBV6-6,TRBJ2-7,-,-,CASRKLDSTYEQYF,TGTGCCAGCAGAAAACTCGACAGCACCTACGAGCAGTACTTC
17,TRBV28,TRBJ1-1,-,-,CASSLWVGGGRDTEAFF,TGTGCCAGCAGTTTATGGGTGGGGGGCGGTAGGGACACTGAAGCTTTCTTT
15,TRBV6-5,TRBJ2-7,-,few,CASSRGGAPSYEQYF,TGTGCCAGCAGCCGTGGGGGGGCTCCGTCCTACGAGCAGTACTTC
16,TRBV9,TRBJ2-3,TRBD2,-,CASSVRGLAGADTQYF,TGTGCCAGCAGCGTAAGGGGACTAGCGGGAGCAGATACGCAGTATTTT
13,TRBV6-1,TRBJ1-3,-,-,CASKGWRVDTIYF,TGTGCCAGCAAGGGTTGGAGGGTTGACACCATATATTTT
13,TRBV7-3,TRBJ2-1,-,few,CASSLTGHNEQFF,TGTGCCAGCAGCTTAACCGGACACAATGAGCAGTTCTTC
12,TRBV11-1,TRBJ2-5,-,-,CASSLPMETQYF,TGTGCCAGCAGCTTACCCATGGAGACCCAGTACTTC
17,TRBV9,TRBJ2-3,TRBD2,-,CASSPWTSPTSTDTQYF,TGTGCCAGCAGCCCCTGGACTAGCCCGACTAGCACAGATACGCAGTATTTT
13,TRBV5-6,TRBJ2-7,-,-,CASNPGLTYEQYF,TGTGCCAGCAACCCGGGCCTAACCTACGAGCAGTACTTC